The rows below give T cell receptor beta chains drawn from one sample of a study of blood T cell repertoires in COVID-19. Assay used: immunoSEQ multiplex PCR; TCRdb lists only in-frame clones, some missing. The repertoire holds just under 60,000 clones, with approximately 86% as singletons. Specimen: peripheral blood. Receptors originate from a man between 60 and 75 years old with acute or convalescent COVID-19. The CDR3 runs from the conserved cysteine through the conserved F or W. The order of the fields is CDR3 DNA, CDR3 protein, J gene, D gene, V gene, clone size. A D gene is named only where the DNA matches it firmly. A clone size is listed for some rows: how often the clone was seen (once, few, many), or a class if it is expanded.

TGTGCCAGCAGCCTCCAGGCGGGCTCTATATGGATGGATTCACCCCTCCACTTT | CASSLQAGSIWMDSPLHF | TRBJ1-6 | . | TRBV28 | .
TGTGCCAGCAGCGGGGGATACTACGAGCAGTACTTC | CASSGGYYEQYF | TRBJ2-7 | . | TRBV6-5 | .
TGTGCCACCAGCAGAGGTCGGAAGTCAGGGGGGACCTACGAGCAGTACTTC | CATSRGRKSGGTYEQYF | TRBJ2-7 | . | TRBV15 | .
TGTGCCAGCAGTTTATTAGGTACAGGGTCGAACACTGAAGCTTTCTTT | CASSLLGTGSNTEAFF | TRBJ1-1 | . | TRBV27 | .
TGTGCCAGCAGCCAGCGGGGGGGCTCCAATGAGCAGTTCTTC | CASSQRGGSNEQFF | TRBJ2-1 | TRBD2 | TRBV7-3 | once
TGTGCCAGCATAGCCTCCGGAACGGGGGGCCGAGCTTTCTTT | CASIASGTGGRAFF | TRBJ1-1 | . | TRBV28 | once
TGTGCCAGCTCTCCTCCGGGACAGGGGGGAAAAAATCAGCCCCAGCATTTT | CASSPPGQGGKNQPQHF | TRBJ1-5 | TRBD1 | TRBV18 | .
TGTGCCAGCAGTGAATCGATTAGCGCCCTCTCCTACAATGAGCAGTTCTTC | CASSESISALSYNEQFF | TRBJ2-1 | . | TRBV6-1 | .
TGCGCCAGCAGCCAAAATCCCGCCGGGGGGGCCGAGGGCTATGGCTACACCTTC | CASSQNPAGGAEGYGYTF | TRBJ1-2 | . | TRBV4-1 | .
TGTGCCAGCAGCTTAGTTTGGACAGGGGGCTCCTACGAGCAGTACTTC | CASSLVWTGGSYEQYF | TRBJ2-7 | TRBD1 | TRBV7-9 | .
TGTGCCAGCTCACCCGGCGGCAACTATGGCTACACCTTC | CASSPGGNYGYTF | TRBJ1-2 | . | TRBV18 | .
TGTGCCAGCAGAAGTAAGCGGGAAGGCAATGAGCAGTTCTTC | CASRSKREGNEQFF | TRBJ2-1 | TRBD2 | TRBV2 | .
TGTGCCAGCAGTTTAATGATGGGACAGGGTAACGCCGGGGAGCTGTTTTTT | CASSLMMGQGNAGELFF | TRBJ2-2 | TRBD1 | TRBV28 | .
TGTGCCAGCAGGAGCGGGCGCACAGATACGCAGTATTTT | CASRSGRTDTQYF | TRBJ2-3 | . | TRBV7-2 | .
TGTGCCAGCTCACCCCCTGGGAGGGGGAGTTCTGGCGAGCAGTACTTC | CASSPPGRGSSGEQYF | TRBJ2-7 | . | TRBV18 | .
TGTGCCAGCAGCTCCTCACTAGCGGGAGAGAATGAGCAGTTCTTC | CASSSSLAGENEQFF | TRBJ2-1 | TRBD2 | TRBV7-9 | .
TGTGCCAGCAGCTTTTTAGGGGATATGAATCAGCCCCAGCATTTT | CASSFLGDMNQPQHF | TRBJ1-5 | . | TRBV5-5 | .
TGCGCCAGCAGTGAGGAATTAGCGGGGAACAATGAGCAGTTCTTC | CASSEELAGNNEQFF | TRBJ2-1 | TRBD2 | TRBV10-1 | .
TGTGCCAGCAGTGGCGCCCGCGAGCAGTTCTTC | CASSGAREQFF | TRBJ2-1 | . | TRBV2 | .
TGTGCCAGCAGGGCAGCCTACGAGCAGTACTTC | CASRAAYEQYF | TRBJ2-7 | . | TRBV2 | .
TGTGCCACCAGCAGAGACAGTTACGCAACTAATGAAAAACTGTTTTTT | CATSRDSYATNEKLFF | TRBJ1-4 | . | TRBV15 | .
TGTGCCAGCAGCCCCCGGGGGACCTCTGGAAACACCATATATTTT | CASSPRGTSGNTIYF | TRBJ1-3 | . | TRBV7-2 | few
TGTGCCAGCAGCTCCATGAACAGGGGCACAGATACGCAGTATTTT | CASSSMNRGTDTQYF | TRBJ2-3 | . | TRBV11-1 | .
TGTGCCAGCGTCGGTGGAAACACCATATATTTT | CASVGGNTIYF | TRBJ1-3 | . | TRBV28 | .
TGTGCCAGCAGCCGGGCACTCATAGCGGGAAGTAGCACAGATACGCAGTATTTT | CASSRALIAGSSTDTQYF | TRBJ2-3 | TRBD2 | TRBV3-1/TRBV3-2 | .
TGTGCCACCAGTGCGCGGAACACTGAAGCTTTCTTT | CATSARNTEAFF | TRBJ1-1 | . | TRBV24-1 | .
TGCGCCAGCAGCTTGGGTACAGGGAGCTCTGGAAACACCATATATTTT | CASSLGTGSSGNTIYF | TRBJ1-3 | . | TRBV5-1 | .
TGTGCCAGCAGCATAACAGGGGGCACTGAAGCTTTCTTT | CASSITGGTEAFF | TRBJ1-1 | TRBD1 | TRBV7-2 | .
TGTGCCAGCAGCCCACACAGGGGGACTAATGAAAAACTGTTTTTT | CASSPHRGTNEKLFF | TRBJ1-4 | TRBD1 | TRBV5-5 | .
TGTGCCAGCAGAGAAGGGACAGGCCCGCATGGCTACACCTTC | CASREGTGPHGYTF | TRBJ1-2 | TRBD1 | TRBV6-1 | few
TGCAGCGTTGACGGGCAGGCCGGAGGTGGCTACACCTTC | CSVDGQAGGGYTF | TRBJ1-2 | . | TRBV29-1 | .
TGTGCCACCAGGGGTACCGGGACAGGGTCTGGCTACACCTTC | CATRGTGTGSGYTF | TRBJ1-2 | TRBD1 | TRBV24-1 | once
TGTGCCAGCAGCTTGGGGCTGCAGGGCTCCTATGGCTACACCTTC | CASSLGLQGSYGYTF | TRBJ1-2 | . | TRBV5-5 | .
TGTGCCAGCACCGCCATGACAGGGGGCACCGGGGAGCTGTTTTTT | CASTAMTGGTGELFF | TRBJ2-2 | TRBD1 | TRBV9 | .
TGTGCCAGCAGGAAAGGGGTGAGGGACAGGGCCCTTAATTCACCCCTCCACTTT | CASRKGVRDRALNSPLHF | TRBJ1-6 | . | TRBV21-1 | few
TGTGCCAGCAGTGCGGGTTGGTGGGGGGGGCCAGTACCCCAGCATTTT | CASSAGWWGGPVPQHF | TRBJ1-5 | . | TRBV2 | .
TGTGCCAGCAGTTACTCGGCCAGGGGAAATCAGCCCCAGCATTTT | CASSYSARGNQPQHF | TRBJ1-5 | . | TRBV6-5 | once
TGTGCCAGCAGCTTAGGGGCGGACTACTCCTACAATGAGCAGTTCTTC | CASSLGADYSYNEQFF | TRBJ2-1 | . | TRBV11-2 | .
TGTGCCAGCTCACCTGCGTCGGAGAACGCTTTCTTT | CASSPASENAFF | TRBJ1-1 | . | TRBV18 | .
TGTGCCAGCAGCGATGACAGGGGAGGAGAGACCCAGTACTTC | CASSDDRGGETQYF | TRBJ2-5 | TRBD1 | TRBV9 | .
TGCGCCAGCAGCCAAGACGGGACAGGGGCCTACGAGCAGTACTTC | CASSQDGTGAYEQYF | TRBJ2-7 | TRBD1 | TRBV4-1 | .
TGTGCCAGCAGCCAGACTGGCGTCAGCGGCTACACCTTC | CASSQTGVSGYTF | TRBJ1-2 | . | TRBV16 | once
TGTGCCAGCAGTTTAATGGGAGGGCGCACAGATACGCAGTATTTT | CASSLMGGRTDTQYF | TRBJ2-3 | TRBD2 | TRBV27 | .
TGTGCCAGCTCCGGGACACGAAACACCGGGGAGCTGTTTTTT | CASSGTRNTGELFF | TRBJ2-2 | . | TRBV25-1 | once
TGTGCCAGTAGTCCCCGGGGGGGGGCCCTATCGAACACCGGGGAGCTGTTTTTT | CASSPRGGALSNTGELFF | TRBJ2-2 | TRBD2 | TRBV19 | .